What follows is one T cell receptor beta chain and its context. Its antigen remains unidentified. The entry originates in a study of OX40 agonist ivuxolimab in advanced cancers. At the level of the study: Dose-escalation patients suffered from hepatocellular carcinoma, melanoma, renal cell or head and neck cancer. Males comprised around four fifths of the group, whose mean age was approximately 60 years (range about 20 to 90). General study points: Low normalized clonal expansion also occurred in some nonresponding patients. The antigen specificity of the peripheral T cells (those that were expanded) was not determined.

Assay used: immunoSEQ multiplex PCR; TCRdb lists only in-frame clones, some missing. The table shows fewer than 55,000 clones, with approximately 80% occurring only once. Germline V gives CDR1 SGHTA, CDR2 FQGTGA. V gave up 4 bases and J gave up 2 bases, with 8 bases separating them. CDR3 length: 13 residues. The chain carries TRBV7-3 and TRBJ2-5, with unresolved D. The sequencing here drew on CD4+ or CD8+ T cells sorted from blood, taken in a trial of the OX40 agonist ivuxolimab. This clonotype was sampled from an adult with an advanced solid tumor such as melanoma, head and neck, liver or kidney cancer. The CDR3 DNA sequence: TGTGCCAGCAGCTCCATGGTTCAAGAGACCCAGTACTTC. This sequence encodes CASSSMVQETQYF.